This TCR beta chain appears in the sequencing data of a study of patients and donors after allogeneic stem cell transplantation. Each CDR3 protein is one row after TCRdb ran MiXCR on the RT-PCR reads. The profile covers over 400,000 distinct CDR3 sequences, with roughly 16% appearing a single time and just over 7% taken by the ten largest. V dropped 3 bases and J dropped 6; count of bases not matched to a gene: 8. Germline CDR1 reads DFQATT; CDR2 reads SNEGSKA (reference sequence). There are 15 residues in the CDR3. The sequenced sample consisted of blood, either unsorted or a sorted T cell fraction (not recorded which). The receptor comes from a human donor who was either an allogeneic HSCT recipient or a stem cell or donor lymphocyte infusion donor (not recorded which). It is not recorded whose cells these are; they may come from a transplant donor. The V and J genes are TRBV20-1 and TRBJ1-6, with 7 bases aligning to TRBD1. The CDR3 region has the DNA TGCAGTGCTAGCTGGGACAGCAGGATTAATTCACCCCTCCACTTT. This encodes CSASWDSRINSPLHF.